The entry that follows covers one T cell receptor beta chain sequence. V lost 2 bases, J lost 4 bases, and 0 bases stayed unmatched. This CDR3 comprises 13 residues. Germline-derived CDR1 and CDR2 are LNHDA and SQIVND (reference sequence). Profiling relied on immunoSEQ multiplex PCR, and the TCRdb table lists in-frame clones only, not all of them. The sample has about 12,000 clones, approximately 68% seen once. This sample is drawn from a study of ipilimumab plus nivolumab after autologous stem cell transplantation. Patients got ipilimumab 1 mg/kg beginning 14 to 28 days post-transplant. Dosing: nivolumab 3 mg/kg IV, weeks 1, 4, 7, 10, then every two weeks to week 26.

This receptor was identified in a male donor with multiple myeloma. The chain combines TRBV19 with TRBJ2-3; 7 bases align to TRBD1. Sample: PBMCs, taken in a trial of ipilimumab plus nivolumab as post-transplant consolidation. Here the CDR3 DNA reads TGTGCCAGTAGTATACAGGGGGCAGATACGCAGTATTTT. Protein product: CASSIQGADTQYF.